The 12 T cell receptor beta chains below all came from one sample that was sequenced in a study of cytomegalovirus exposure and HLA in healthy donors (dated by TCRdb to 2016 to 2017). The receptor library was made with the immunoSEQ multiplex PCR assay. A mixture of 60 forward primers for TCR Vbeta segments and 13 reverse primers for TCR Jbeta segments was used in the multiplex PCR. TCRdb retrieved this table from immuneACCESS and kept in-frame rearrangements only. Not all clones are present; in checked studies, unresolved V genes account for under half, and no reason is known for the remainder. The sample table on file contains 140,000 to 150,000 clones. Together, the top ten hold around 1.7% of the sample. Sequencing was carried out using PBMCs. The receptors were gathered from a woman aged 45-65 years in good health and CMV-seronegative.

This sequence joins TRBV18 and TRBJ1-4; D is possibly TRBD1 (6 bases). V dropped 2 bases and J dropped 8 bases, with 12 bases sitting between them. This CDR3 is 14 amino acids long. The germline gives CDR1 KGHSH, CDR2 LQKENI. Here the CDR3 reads CASSPRTDTEKLFF. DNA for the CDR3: TGTGCCAGCTCACCAAGGACAGATACCGAAAAACTGTTTTTT. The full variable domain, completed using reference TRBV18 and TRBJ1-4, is NAGVMQNPRHLVRRRGQEARLRCSPMKGHSHVYWYRQLPEEGLKFMVYLQKENIIDESGMPKERFSAEFPKEGPSILRIQQVVRGDSAAYFCASSPRTDTEKLFFGSGTQLSVL.

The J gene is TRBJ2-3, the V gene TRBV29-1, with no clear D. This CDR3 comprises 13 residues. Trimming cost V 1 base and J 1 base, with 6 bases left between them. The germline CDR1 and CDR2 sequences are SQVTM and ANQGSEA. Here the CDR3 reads CSVEVFGTDTQYF. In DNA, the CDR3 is TGCAGCGTTGAAGTTTTCGGCACAGATACGCAGTATTTT.

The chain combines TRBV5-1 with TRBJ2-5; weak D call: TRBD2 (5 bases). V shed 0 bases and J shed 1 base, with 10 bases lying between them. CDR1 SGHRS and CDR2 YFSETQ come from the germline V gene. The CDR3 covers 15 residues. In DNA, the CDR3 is TGCGCCAGCAGCTTGGACGACTACCTCCAAGAGACCCAGTACTTC. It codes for CASSLDDYLQETQYF. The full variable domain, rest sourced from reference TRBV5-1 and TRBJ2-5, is KAGVTQTPRYLIKTRGQQVTLSCSPISGHRSVSWYQQTPGQGLQFLFEYFSETQRNKGNFPGRFSGRQFSNSRSEMNVSTLELGDSALYLCASSLDDYLQETQYFGPGTRLLVL.

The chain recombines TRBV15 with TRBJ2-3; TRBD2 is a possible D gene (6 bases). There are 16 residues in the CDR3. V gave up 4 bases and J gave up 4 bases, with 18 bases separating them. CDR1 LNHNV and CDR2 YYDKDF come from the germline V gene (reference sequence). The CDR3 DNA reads TGTGCCACCAGCATGGGGCGGGATCCCGATGCAGATACGCAGTATTTT. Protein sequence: CATSMGRDPDADTQYF.

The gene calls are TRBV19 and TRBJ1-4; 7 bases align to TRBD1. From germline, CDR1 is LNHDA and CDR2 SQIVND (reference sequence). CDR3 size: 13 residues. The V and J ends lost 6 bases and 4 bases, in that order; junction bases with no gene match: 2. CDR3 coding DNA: TGTGCCAGTAGCGACAGGGTTAATGAAAAACTGTTTTTT. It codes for CASSDRVNEKLFF.

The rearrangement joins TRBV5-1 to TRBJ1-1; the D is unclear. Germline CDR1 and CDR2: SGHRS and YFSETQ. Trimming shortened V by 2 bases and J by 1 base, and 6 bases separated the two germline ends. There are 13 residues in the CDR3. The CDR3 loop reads CASSFPGNTEAFF. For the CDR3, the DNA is TGCGCCAGCAGCTTCCCGGGGAACACTGAAGCTTTCTTT.

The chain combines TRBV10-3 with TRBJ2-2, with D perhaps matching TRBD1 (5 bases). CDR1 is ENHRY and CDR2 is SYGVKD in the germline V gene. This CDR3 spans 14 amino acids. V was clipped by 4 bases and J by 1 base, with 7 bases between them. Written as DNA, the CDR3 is TGTGCCATCAGTGTTACAGGGAACACCGGGGAGCTGTTTTTT. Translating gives CAISVTGNTGELFF.

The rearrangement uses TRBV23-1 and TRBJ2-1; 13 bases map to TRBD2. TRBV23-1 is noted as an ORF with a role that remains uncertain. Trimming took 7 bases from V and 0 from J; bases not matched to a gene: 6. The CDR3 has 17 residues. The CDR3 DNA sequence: TGCGCCAGCATAGGACTAGCGGGAGCAAGCTCCTACAATGAGCAGTTCTTC. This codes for CASIGLAGASSYNEQFF.

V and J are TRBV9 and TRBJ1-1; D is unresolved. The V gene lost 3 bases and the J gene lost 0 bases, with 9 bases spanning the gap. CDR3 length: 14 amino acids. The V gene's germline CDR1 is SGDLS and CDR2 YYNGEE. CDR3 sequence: CASSAGRLNTEAFF. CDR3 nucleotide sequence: TGTGCCAGCAGCGCCGGGAGGCTGAACACTGAAGCTTTCTTT.

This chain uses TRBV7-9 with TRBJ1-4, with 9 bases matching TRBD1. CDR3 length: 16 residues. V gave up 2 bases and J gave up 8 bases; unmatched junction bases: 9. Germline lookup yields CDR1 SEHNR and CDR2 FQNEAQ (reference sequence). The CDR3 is CASSLRTGTGSEKLFF. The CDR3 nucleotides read TGTGCCAGCAGCTTAAGAACCGGGACAGGGTCGGAAAAACTGTTTTTT.

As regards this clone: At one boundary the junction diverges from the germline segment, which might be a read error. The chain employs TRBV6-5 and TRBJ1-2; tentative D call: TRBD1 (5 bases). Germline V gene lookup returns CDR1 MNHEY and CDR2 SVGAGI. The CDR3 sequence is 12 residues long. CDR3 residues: CASSHRPGRLIF. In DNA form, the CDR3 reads TGTGCCAGCAGCCACAGGCCAGGAAGACTCATCTTC.

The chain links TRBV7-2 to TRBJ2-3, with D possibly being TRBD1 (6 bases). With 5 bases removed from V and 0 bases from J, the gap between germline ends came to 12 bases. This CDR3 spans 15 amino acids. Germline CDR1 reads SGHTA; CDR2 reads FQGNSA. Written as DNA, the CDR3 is TGTGCCAGCAGCCAGGGGCTTCCTAGCACAGATACGCAGTATTTT. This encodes CASSQGLPSTDTQYF. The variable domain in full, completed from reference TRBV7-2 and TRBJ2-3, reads GAGVSQSPSNKVTEKGKDVELRCDPISGHTALYWYRQSLGQGLEFLIYFQGNSAPDKSGLPSDRFSAERTGGSVSTLTIQRTQQEDSAVYLCASSQGLPSTDTQYFGPGTRLTVL.